Detailed here is one T cell receptor beta chain. Antigen specificity is unknown. The junction does not match germline at one end; this may be a read error. This specimen comes from a study of T cell responses to AZD1222 COVID-19 vaccine. General study findings and limits: It was only after the peak T cell response that any repertoires were sampled. At baseline, just six or seven AZD1222 recipients tested seropositive. The donor cohort was predominantly white British with a female majority, and clonal diversity may have been underestimated.

In germline, CDR1 is SGHVS, CDR2 FQNEAQ. The CDR3 has 15 residues. Sequenced by immunoSEQ multiplex PCR; TCRdb stores in-frame clones only, minus some. The data contain about 120,000 clones, about nine tenths of them singletons. This clonotype originated in an adult in good health. Sequenced here: peripheral blood, sampled on day 0 of AZD1222 vaccination. The chain carries TRBV7-8 and TRBJ2-2; TRBD1 agrees at 9 bases. In DNA form, the CDR3 reads TGTGCCAGCACCTTACAGGGGGCGGGTACCGGGGAGCTGTTTTTT. Translating it yields CASTLQGAGTGELFF. The complete variable domain, with remaining parts taken from reference TRBV7-8 and TRBJ2-2, reads GAGVSQSPRYKVAKRGQDVALRCDPISGHVSLFWYQQALGQGPEFLTYFQNEAQLDKSGLPSDRFFAERPEGSVSTLKIQRTQQEDSAVYLCASTLQGAGTGELFFGEGSRLTVL.